This TCR beta chain comes out of a study of T cell responses to AZD1222 COVID-19 vaccine. Overall study context: Analysis merged second doses at about 4 or about 12 weeks. Findings and limits, study-wide: White British ancestry dominated among donors, who included more females, and clonal diversity was possibly underestimated. Spike-specific TCR breadth and depth grew following two AZD1222 doses.

Profiled with immunoSEQ multiplex PCR; TCRdb holds only in-frame clones, not every one. Of 150,000 to 200,000 clones in the sample, approximately 95% were seen once. Regarding this clone: Its cognate antigen is unknown.

Sequencing used peripheral blood, obtained on day 0 of AZD1222 vaccination. This sequence originates from an adult in good health.

The DNA of the CDR3 is TGTGCCAGCAGCTTCGGGGTCGGTGGCTACACCTTC. Translating it yields CASSFGVGGYTF. This rearrangement joins TRBV7-9 to TRBJ1-2, with D hard to call. Trimming shortened V by 3 bases and J by 7 bases, and 9 bases separated the two germline ends. Germline V CDR1 and CDR2: SEHNR, FQNEAQ (reference sequence). This CDR3 comprises 12 residues.